The clone carrying this T cell receptor beta chain was detected many times. TCRdb reprocessed the 5' RACE reads via MiXCR and lists one record per CDR3 protein. The table includes about 540,000 distinct CDR3 sequences, just over 20% detected once. The sample belongs to a study of T-cell memory formation after mild COVID-19. At the level of the study: TCR clusters were largely donor specific.

This CDR3 spans 14 amino acids. V trimming: 6 bases; J trimming: 3 bases; junction bases outside the gene matches: 3. Per germline, CDR1 ENHRY and CDR2 SYGVKD. The specimen sequenced was PBMCs or a T cell subset sorted from them (not recorded which). This chain uses TRBV10-3 with TRBJ2-5; TRBD2 aligns across 11 bases. The sequence was obtained from an adult woman who had mild COVID-19 (a few samples of this study predate the infection). Cell type and time point are not known. The CDR3 coding sequence is TGTGCCATCAGCCGACTAGCGGGGAAAGAGACCCAGTACTTC. The encoded protein is CAISRLAGKETQYF.